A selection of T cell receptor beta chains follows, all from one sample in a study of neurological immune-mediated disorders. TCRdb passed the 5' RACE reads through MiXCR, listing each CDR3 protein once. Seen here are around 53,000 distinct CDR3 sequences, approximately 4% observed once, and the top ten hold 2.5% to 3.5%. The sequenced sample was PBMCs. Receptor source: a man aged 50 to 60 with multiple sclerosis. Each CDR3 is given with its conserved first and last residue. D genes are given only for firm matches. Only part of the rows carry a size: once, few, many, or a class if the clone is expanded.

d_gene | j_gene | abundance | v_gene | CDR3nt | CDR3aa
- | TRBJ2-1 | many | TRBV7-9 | TGTGCCAGCAGCTTGCTCTTTGGTAGCCCCAATGAGCAGTTCTTC | CASSLLFGSPNEQFF
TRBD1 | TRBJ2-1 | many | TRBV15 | TGTGCCACCAGCAGCCCGGTGGGACAGGTATACAATGAGCAGTTCTTC | CATSSPVGQVYNEQFF
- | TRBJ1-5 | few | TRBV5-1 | TGCGCCAGCAGCTCAGGAGGGAGCGGTCAGCCCCAGCATTTT | CASSSGGSGQPQHF
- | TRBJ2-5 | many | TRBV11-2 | TGTGCCAGCAGCTCTGGCCAGGGAGGGACCCAGTACTTC | CASSSGQGGTQYF
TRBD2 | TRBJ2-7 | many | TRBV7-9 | TGTGCCAGCAGCTTAAAAGGGCCGACTAGCGGGCGCTACGAGCAGTACTTC | CASSLKGPTSGRYEQYF
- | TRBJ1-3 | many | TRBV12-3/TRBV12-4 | TGTGCCAGCAGTTTACGAGGAAACACCATATATTTT | CASSLRGNTIYF
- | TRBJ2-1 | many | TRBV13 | TGTGCCAGCAGCCCCGCATACAGGGACCCCAGCTCCTACAATGAGCAGTTCTTC | CASSPAYRDPSSYNEQFF
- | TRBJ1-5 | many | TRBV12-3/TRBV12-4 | TGTGCCAGCACTTTTAGTAGGCAGCCCCAGCATTTT | CASTFSRQPQHF
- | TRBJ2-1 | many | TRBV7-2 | TGTGCCAGCAGCCCGGGGGGCCCCCCCTACAATGAGCAGTTCTTC | CASSPGGPPYNEQFF
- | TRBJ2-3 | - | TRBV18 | TGTGCCAGCTCACCACCACGAAGGGGTCTAGGCACAGATACGCAGTATTTT | CASSPPRRGLGTDTQYF
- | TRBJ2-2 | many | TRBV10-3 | TGTGCCATCAGTGACCGGGCCGGGGAGCTGTTTTTT | CAISDRAGELFF
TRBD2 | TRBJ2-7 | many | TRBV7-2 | TGTGCCAGCAGCTGGACGACTAGCGGGAACTACGAGCAGTACTTC | CASSWTTSGNYEQYF
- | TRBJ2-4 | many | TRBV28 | TGTGCCAGCAGTCGAACAAGGATGAAGTCCCTAGCCAAAAACATTCAGTACTTC | CASSRTRMKSLAKNIQYF
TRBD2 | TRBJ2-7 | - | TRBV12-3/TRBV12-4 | TGTGCCAGCAGCATTACTAGCGGGGGGGAGCAGTACTTC | CASSITSGGEQYF
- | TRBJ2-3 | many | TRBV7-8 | TGTGCCAGCAGCTTTCACCCGGAGAACGGGGAAGATACGCAGTATTTT | CASSFHPENGEDTQYF
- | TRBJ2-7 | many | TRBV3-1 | TGTGCCAGCAGCTTCGGAGACCTCGCTGAGTACGAGCAGTACTTC | CASSFGDLAEYEQYF
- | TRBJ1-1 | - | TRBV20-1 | TGCAGTGCTAGCCGCGATTCCCCTGAAGCTTTCTTT | CSASRDSPEAFF
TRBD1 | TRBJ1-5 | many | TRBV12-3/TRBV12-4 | TGTGCCAGCAACAGGGGGCGCGGGGTAAATCAGCCCCAGCATTTT | CASNRGRGVNQPQHF
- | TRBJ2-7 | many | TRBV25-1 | TGTGCCAGCAGCCTCGAAGCCGAGCAGTACTTC | CASSLEAEQYF
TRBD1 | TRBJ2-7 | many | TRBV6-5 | TGTGCCAGCAGTAAGACAGGGGGTGGCCACGAGCAGTACTTC | CASSKTGGGHEQYF
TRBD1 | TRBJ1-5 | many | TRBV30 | TGTGCCTGGGGAAGACAGGGTTTCAATCAGCCCCAGCATTTT | CAWGRQGFNQPQHF
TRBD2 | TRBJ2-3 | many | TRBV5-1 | TGCGCCAGCAGCTCGTATAGCGGGACAGATACGCAGTATTTT | CASSSYSGTDTQYF
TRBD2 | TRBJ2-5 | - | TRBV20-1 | TGCAGTGCTAGAGATTCAGCGGGGTACGAGACCCAGTACTTC | CSARDSAGYETQYF
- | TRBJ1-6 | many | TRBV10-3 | TGTGCCATCAGGTTACAGGGTGATTCACCCCTCCACTTT | CAIRLQGDSPLHF
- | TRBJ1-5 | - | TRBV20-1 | TGCAGTGCTAGTGGCCGGAGGGCAAATCAGCCCCAGCATTTT | CSASGRRANQPQHF
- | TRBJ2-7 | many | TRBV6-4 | TGTGCCAGCAGTGACCGGGAAACGTCAGAGCAGTACTTC | CASSDRETSEQYF
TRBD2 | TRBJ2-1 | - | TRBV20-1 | TGCAGTGCTAGACAGTTAGCGGGGGGTGTGGGCGATGAGCAGTTCTTC | CSARQLAGGVGDEQFF
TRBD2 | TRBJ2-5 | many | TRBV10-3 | TGTGCCACAAATGGACTAGAAGAGACCCAGTACTTC | CATNGLEETQYF
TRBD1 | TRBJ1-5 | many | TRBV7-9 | TGTGCCAGCAGCCCTACAGGGGGTAATCAGCCCCAGAATTTT | CASSPTGGNQPQNF
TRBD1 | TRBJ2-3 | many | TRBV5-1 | TGCGCCAGCGGGGTACAGGGGGCTTCGAGCACAGATACGCAGTATTTT | CASGVQGASSTDTQYF
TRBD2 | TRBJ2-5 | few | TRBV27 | TGTGCCAGCAGTTTCCTTGGGACTAGCGGGAGGAAAGGAGAGACCCAGTACTTC | CASSFLGTSGRKGETQYF
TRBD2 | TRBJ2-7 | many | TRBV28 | TGTGCCAGCAGTTCGGGACTAGCGGTCTACGAGCAGTACTTC | CASSSGLAVYEQYF
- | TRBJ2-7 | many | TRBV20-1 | TGCAGTGCTAGTGCCCCCAGGGACCTTACCTACGAGCAGTACTTC | CSASAPRDLTYEQYF
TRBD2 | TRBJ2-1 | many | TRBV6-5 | TGTGCCAGCAGCCTCCGGACTAGCGGGATTGGTGAGCAGTTCTTC | CASSLRTSGIGEQFF
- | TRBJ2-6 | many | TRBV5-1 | TGCGCCAGCAGCTTGGGAGGGGCTGGGGCCAACGTCCTGACTTTC | CASSLGGAGANVLTF
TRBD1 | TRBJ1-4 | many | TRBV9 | TGTGCCAGCAGCCGGGACAGCGGAAATGAAAAACTGTTTTTT | CASSRDSGNEKLFF
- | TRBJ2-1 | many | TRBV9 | TGTGCCAGCAGCGTAGAGCAGGACTTTGGTGAGCAGTTCTTC | CASSVEQDFGEQFF
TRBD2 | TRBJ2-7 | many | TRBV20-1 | TGCAGTGCTAGGGGACTAGCGGGATACGAGCAGTACTTC | CSARGLAGYEQYF
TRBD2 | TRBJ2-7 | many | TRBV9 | TGTGCCAGCAGCCAGACTAGCGGGCCCTCCTACGAGCAGTACTTC | CASSQTSGPSYEQYF
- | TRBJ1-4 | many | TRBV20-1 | TGCAGTGCTAGTAATATTAATGAAAAACTGTTTTTT | CSASNINEKLFF
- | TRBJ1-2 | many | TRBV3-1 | TGTGCCAGCTCGAACCAGGGTGTAGTGGGCTACACCTTC | CASSNQGVVGYTF
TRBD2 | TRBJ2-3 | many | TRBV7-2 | TGTGCCAGCAGCTTACTGGCGGGGGAACCAGATACGCAGTATTTT | CASSLLAGEPDTQYF
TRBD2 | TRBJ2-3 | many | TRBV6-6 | TGTGCCAGCAGTTACGGGGGACTAGCGGGGAATTGGGGAGATACGCAGTATTTT | CASSYGGLAGNWGDTQYF
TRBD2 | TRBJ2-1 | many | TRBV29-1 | TGCAGCGTGGCGGGACTAGGGGAAGATGAGCAGTTCTTC | CSVAGLGEDEQFF
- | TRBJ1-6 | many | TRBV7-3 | TGTGCCAGCAGCTTATACGGGATGGGGAATTCACCCCTCCACTTT | CASSLYGMGNSPLHF
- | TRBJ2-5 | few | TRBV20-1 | TGCAGTGCTAGAGTCGGTGGCGTGTGGGAGACCCAGTACTTC | CSARVGGVWETQYF
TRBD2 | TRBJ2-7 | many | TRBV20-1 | TGCAGTGCTAGAGCCGTGGTAGTAGGGACTAGCGGGGGAAATCCTTACGAGCAGTACTTC | CSARAVVVGTSGGNPYEQYF
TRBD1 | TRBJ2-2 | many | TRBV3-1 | TGTGCCAGCAGCCATGCCGACAGGGCGGGCGGGGAGCTGTTTTTT | CASSHADRAGGELFF
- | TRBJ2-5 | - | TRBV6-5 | TGTGCCAGCACCTACAGATACTTC | CASTYRYF
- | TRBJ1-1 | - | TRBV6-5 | TGTGCCAGCAGGAGAAGCATGAACACTGAAGCTTTCTTT | CASRRSMNTEAFF
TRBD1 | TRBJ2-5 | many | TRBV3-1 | TGTGCCAGCAGCCGACTTGACAGGGATCAAGAGACCCAGTACTTC | CASSRLDRDQETQYF
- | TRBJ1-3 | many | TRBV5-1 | TGCGCCAGCAGCTTGGACAGGGATGGAAACACCATATATTTT | CASSLDRDGNTIYF
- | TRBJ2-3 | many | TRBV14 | TGTGCCAGCAGCCACATAACTAGTAGCACGCAGTATTTT | CASSHITSSTQYF
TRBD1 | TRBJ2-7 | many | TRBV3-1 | TGTGCCAGCAGCCAATTCAAATACGGGACAGGGTCTGACGAGCAGTACTTC | CASSQFKYGTGSDEQYF